The present entry profiles one T cell receptor beta chain with its context. This entry comes from a study of CD8 T cells in Susac syndrome. Roughly 0.5 to 1 ug RNA was reverse transcribed with random hexamers. Via MiXCR, TCRdb re-called the immunoSEQ multiplex PCR reads, giving one row per CDR3 protein. The table lists 300,000 to 350,000 distinct CDR3 sequences, 90% to 95% of them singletons. Trimming pared 0 bases from V and 2 bases from J, leaving 12 bases between. The germline V gene encodes CDR1 SGDLS and CDR2 YYNGEE. There are 15 residues in the CDR3. The material sequenced was CD4+ T cells from PBMCs. V is TRBV9 and J is TRBJ2-7; D is perhaps TRBD1 (5 bases). This receptor was taken from a human donor with multiple sclerosis. The CDR3: CASSVGQGSPYEQYF. The CDR3 region has the DNA TGTGCCAGCAGCGTAGGGCAGGGTTCACCCTACGAGCAGTACTTC.